These 6 T cell receptor beta chains were sequenced from one sample in a study of blood T cell repertoires in COVID-19. Method: immunoSEQ multiplex PCR; TCRdb's copy keeps in-frame clones and lacks some. In the table there are 160,000 or so clones, about four fifths of which are singletons. Sequenced sample: peripheral blood. These receptors all stem from a man in his fifties or sixties with acute or convalescent COVID-19.

The chain uses TRBV14 and TRBJ1-6; the D is unclear. CDR1 is SGHDN and CDR2 is FVKESK in the germline V gene. CDR3 length equals 14 residues. V lost 0 bases and J 10 bases, leaving 10 bases between the germline ends. The CDR3 DNA reads TGTGCCAGCAGCCAAGACAGGATCCGATCACCCCTCCACTTT. Its translation is CASSQDRIRSPLHF.

This clone has just a few counts. The J gene is TRBJ1-1, the V gene TRBV6-6; D is perhaps TRBD1 (5 bases). Trimming shortened V by 6 bases and J by 7 bases, and 18 bases separated the two germline ends. The germline V gene has CDR1 MNHNY and CDR2 SVGAGI (reference sequence). There are 14 residues in the CDR3. DNA of the CDR3: TGTGCCAGCAGCCAACAGGAAGGTATCGGTGAAGCTTTCTTT. Its translation is CASSQQEGIGEAFF.

This sequence joins TRBV12-3 or TRBV12-4 and TRBJ1-3; TRBD1 is a possible D gene (5 bases). Trimming took off 9 bases at V and 2 bases at J, with 11 bases between the two ends. This CDR3 is built from 13 residues. CDR3 bases: TGTGCCAGTAGATTGGACACTGGAAACACCATATATTTT. Translation gives CASRLDTGNTIYF.

The chain is built from TRBV4-3 and TRBJ1-1; maybe TRBD1 (6 bases). Germline CDR1 and CDR2: LGHNA and YSLEER. V gave up 1 base and J gave up 5 bases, with 17 bases separating them. The CDR3 covers 16 residues. CDR3 coding DNA: TGCGCCAGCAGCCAAGGGTCCCACAGGGCGGTAACTGAAGCTTTCTTT. It codes for CASSQGSHRAVTEAFF.

J is TRBJ2-5 and V is TRBV6-5; maybe TRBD2 (5 bases). CDR3 size: 12 residues. Germline lookup yields CDR1 MNHEY and CDR2 SVGAGI. V lost 7 bases and J lost 11, with 17 bases in between. CDR3 loop: CASTPRAGAQYF. The DNA of the CDR3 is TGTGCCAGCACCCCGAGGGCCGGAGCTCAGTACTTC.

The J gene is TRBJ1-5, the V gene TRBV7-9, with 7 bases that match TRBD1. The CDR3 loop spans 15 amino acids. Germline CDR1 SEHNR, CDR2 FQNEAQ (reference sequence). Germline trimming cut 5 bases from V and 2 bases from J; bases unmatched to any gene: 6. CDR3 nucleotides: TGTGCCAGCAGCGGAACAGGGGTCGGCAATCAGCCCCAGCATTTT. This gives the protein CASSGTGVGNQPQHF.